These T cell receptor beta chains were read from a single sample in a study of cytomegalovirus exposure and HLA in healthy donors. Some clones are missing from TCRdb's copy, which holds only in-frame ones; the method was immunoSEQ multiplex PCR. The sample lists tens of thousands of clones; about 77% were seen once. The sequencing input was PBMCs. Receptors originate from a male donor in good health and CMV-seropositive. Both conserved end residues are part of each CDR3. A D gene is named only where the DNA matches it firmly. A clone size is listed for some rows: how often the clone was seen (once, few, many), or a class if it is expanded.

CDR3 protein: CASSPGASQETQYF; CDR3 DNA: TGTGCCAGCAGCCCAGGGGCTTCTCAAGAGACCCAGTACTTC; D gene: NA; clone size: NA; J gene: TRBJ2-5; V gene: TRBV7-3
CDR3 protein: CASSFTLAGGLFYEQYF; CDR3 DNA: TGTGCCAGCAGTTTCACGCTAGCGGGAGGGCTTTTCTACGAGCAGTACTTC; D gene: TRBD2; clone size: few; J gene: TRBJ2-7; V gene: TRBV27
CDR3 protein: CASSEGTGPSYEQYF; CDR3 DNA: TGCGCCAGCAGTGAAGGGACAGGCCCCTCCTACGAGCAGTACTTC; D gene: TRBD1; clone size: NA; J gene: TRBJ2-7; V gene: TRBV10-1
CDR3 protein: CASSYSLSNQPQHF; CDR3 DNA: TGTGCCAGCAGTTACTCCTTGAGCAATCAGCCCCAGCATTTT; D gene: NA; clone size: NA; J gene: TRBJ1-5; V gene: TRBV6-6
CDR3 protein: CASNGREGNNEQFF; CDR3 DNA: TGTGCCAGCAATGGGCGGGAGGGAAACAATGAGCAGTTCTTC; D gene: TRBD2; clone size: NA; J gene: TRBJ2-1; V gene: TRBV6-1
CDR3 protein: CAWDRSWSQETQYF; CDR3 DNA: TGTGCCTGGGACCGGAGCTGGTCGCAAGAGACCCAGTACTTC; D gene: NA; clone size: once; J gene: TRBJ2-5; V gene: TRBV30
CDR3 protein: CASRQGQGPYEQYF; CDR3 DNA: TGTGCCAGCAGACAAGGACAGGGCCCCTACGAGCAGTACTTC; D gene: TRBD1; clone size: once; J gene: TRBJ2-7; V gene: TRBV28
CDR3 protein: CASSSGQATTNEKLFF; CDR3 DNA: TGTGCCAGCAGTTCGGGACAGGCGACAACTAATGAAAAACTGTTTTTT; D gene: TRBD1; clone size: NA; J gene: TRBJ1-4; V gene: TRBV28
CDR3 protein: CASSTGSTEYEQYF; CDR3 DNA: TGTGCCAGCAGCACAGGTTCCACGGAATACGAGCAGTACTTC; D gene: NA; clone size: once; J gene: TRBJ2-7; V gene: TRBV5-6
CDR3 protein: CASSATGTGVLGEKLFF; CDR3 DNA: TGTGCCAGCAGCGCGACCGGGACAGGGGTCTTAGGTGAAAAACTGTTTTTT; D gene: TRBD1; clone size: NA; J gene: TRBJ1-4; V gene: TRBV9
CDR3 protein: CAWSVGQLYEQYF; CDR3 DNA: TGTGCCTGGAGTGTTGGACAGCTCTACGAGCAGTACTTC; D gene: NA; clone size: few; J gene: TRBJ2-7; V gene: TRBV30
CDR3 protein: CASSQVGGGGNQPQHF; CDR3 DNA: TGCGCCAGCAGCCAAGTCGGGGGAGGGGGCAATCAGCCCCAGCATTTT; D gene: NA; clone size: NA; J gene: TRBJ1-5; V gene: TRBV4-1
CDR3 protein: CASSDSSGRGNYNEQFF; CDR3 DNA: TGCGCCAGCAGTGACAGTAGCGGGAGGGGGAACTACAATGAGCAGTTCTTC; D gene: TRBD2; clone size: NA; J gene: TRBJ2-1; V gene: TRBV10-2
CDR3 protein: CASSDRRGPSSTEAFF; CDR3 DNA: TGTGCCAGCAGTGATCGGCGGGGTCCCTCGAGCACTGAAGCTTTCTTT; D gene: NA; clone size: few; J gene: TRBJ1-1; V gene: TRBV2
CDR3 protein: CATLRGVGLSEAFF; CDR3 DNA: TGTGCCACTCTCCGGGGGGTGGGTTTGTCTGAAGCTTTCTTT; D gene: NA; clone size: NA; J gene: TRBJ1-1; V gene: TRBV6-5
CDR3 protein: CASSSDRILEQYF; CDR3 DNA: TGTGCCAGCAGTTCGGACAGGATACTCGAGCAGTACTTC; D gene: TRBD1; clone size: NA; J gene: TRBJ2-7; V gene: TRBV2
CDR3 protein: CAISGSGSNTEAFF; CDR3 DNA: TGTGCCATCAGTGGATCGGGGTCAAACACTGAAGCTTTCTTT; D gene: NA; clone size: NA; J gene: TRBJ1-1; V gene: TRBV10-3
CDR3 protein: CASSGDEQFF; CDR3 DNA: TGTGCCAGCAGCGGCGATGAGCAGTTCTTC; D gene: NA; clone size: NA; J gene: TRBJ2-1; V gene: TRBV9